Detailed here is one T cell receptor beta chain. What it recognizes is unknown. This entry comes from a study of cytomegalovirus exposure and HLA in healthy donors. Findings and limits, study-wide: Most TCRs appeared rarely, but some public TCRs recurred in many donors. CMV antigen specificity was confirmed in vitro for a few CMV-associated chains.

Primers for the PCR totalled 60 Vbeta and 13 Jbeta. Per the study methods: Unique TCR beta chains totaled approximately 83 million in a later count, with roughly 10 million of them shared. Libraries were prepared by immunoSEQ multiplex PCR; TCRdb keeps only in-frame clonotypes and omits some of them. D and trimming were read from the DNA, whereas the V and J calls and clone size are those reported in that table. The table lists 100,000 to 150,000 clones, around 82% of them singletons, with 1.2% in the top ten. This CDR3 is built from 15 residues. The sequenced sample was PBMCs. The V and J genes are TRBV21-1 and TRBJ1-3; TRBD1, as called in the table, went unchecked against the DNA. TRBV21-1 is deemed a pseudogene. The TCR was taken from a female donor in good health and CMV-seronegative. The CDR3 nucleotides read TGTGCCAGCAGCGGCCGATTATGCTCTGGAAACACCATATATTTT. Translation: CASSGRLCSGNTIYF.